A single sample gave rise to the 23 T cell receptor beta chains below, sequenced in a study of regulatory T cells in long-lasting Graves disease. Time point of the sample: newly diagnosed GD, antithyroid drugs for less than 3 months. Construction of the TCR library relied on RNA isolated from PBMCs. In building TCR beta libraries, iRepertoire HTBI primers were used together with Arm-PCR of CDR3 regions. Each CDR3 protein gets one entry after TCRdb re-called the multiplex PCR reads with MiXCR. The table shows 410,000 or so distinct CDR3 sequences, with about 15% occurring only once. This sample also appeared in a second study, on T cells in Graves' hyperthyroidism and ophthalmopathy.

The material sequenced was peripheral blood mononuclear cells (PBMCs), taken at new diagnosis, from a patient treated with antithyroid drugs. Receptors were obtained from a woman in her 30s with Graves disease.

Concerning this clonotype: It may be a read error: a sequence one base away is much more abundant. This chain joins TRBV6-4 and TRBJ2-7; TRBD2 is a possible D gene (5 bases). CDR1 is MRHNA and CDR2 is SNTAGT in the germline V gene. V shed 5 bases and J shed 7 bases, with 21 bases lying between them. The CDR3 has 15 amino acids. The CDR3 sequence: CASSYHSTDYNEQYF. The CDR3 DNA reads as TGTGCCAGCAGTTACCATAGCACAGACTACAATGAGCAGTACTTC.

This clonotype was counted between two and nine times. J is TRBJ1-1 and V is TRBV6-2 or TRBV6-3, with 8 bases lining up with TRBD1. Germline trimming cut 0 bases from V and 6 bases from J; bases unmatched to any gene: 6. Germline V CDR1 and CDR2: MNHEY, SVGEGT. CDR3 length: 15 residues. The CDR3 spells CASSYSSGGVPEAFF. Here the CDR3 DNA reads TGTGCCAGCAGTTACTCGTCAGGGGGCGTCCCTGAAGCTTTCTTT.

Ten or more counts support this clonotype. The chain employs TRBV2 and TRBJ1-5; unclear D gene. Germline assignment: CDR1 SNHLY and CDR2 FYNNEI. The CDR3 loop spans 16 amino acids. The germline V and J ends were trimmed by 7 bases and 2 bases, with 18 bases remaining between them. The CDR3 nucleotides are TGTGCCAGCACCCCGACTCACCGGCTGGGCAATCAGCCCCAGCATTTT. Translated: CASTPTHRLGNQPQHF.

This clonotype has ten or more counts. The J gene is TRBJ2-7, the V gene TRBV5-1, with a tentative D call TRBD2 (5 bases). This CDR3 contains 14 residues. With 0 bases removed from V and 3 bases from J, the gap between germline ends came to 10 bases. Per the germline V gene, CDR1 is SGHRS and CDR2 is YFSETQ. CDR3 DNA sequence: TGCGCCAGCAGCTTGGAAGGGAGAGGCTACGAGCAGTACTTC. Translated, it gives CASSLEGRGYEQYF.

This clonotype was found many times. The chain combines TRBV18 with TRBJ2-1; 13 bases are a match to TRBD2. CDR1 is KGHSH and CDR2 is LQKENI in the germline V gene. V lost 2 bases, J lost 6 bases, and 16 bases stayed unmatched. The CDR3 sequence is 20 residues long. The CDR3 here is CASSPAGDRRTSGRLNEQFF. The CDR3 DNA sequence: TGTGCCAGCTCACCAGCGGGGGACAGGAGGACTAGCGGGAGACTCAATGAGCAGTTCTTC. The whole variable domain, remainder taken from reference TRBV18 and TRBJ2-1, is NAGVMQNPRHLVRRRGQEARLRCSPMKGHSHVYWYRQLPEEGLKFMVYLQKENIIDESGMPKERFSAEFPKEGPSILRIQQVVRGDSAAYFCASSPAGDRRTSGRLNEQFFGPGTRLTVL.

This chain uses TRBV20-1 with TRBJ1-2; TRBD1 might be the D (5 bases). Germline V CDR1 and CDR2: DFQATT, SNEGSKA (reference sequence). The CDR3 sequence is 14 residues long. V was cut by 5 bases and J by 2 bases, with 15 bases left in between. This CDR3 reads CSAPGPGSNYGYTF. DNA for the CDR3: TGCAGTGCTCCGGGGCCGGGCTCGAACTATGGCTACACCTTC.

Concerning this clonotype itself: A much more abundant neighbour one base away suggests this may be a read error. The chain uses TRBV11-3 and TRBJ2-1, with D perhaps assigned TRBD1 or TRBD2 (5 bases each). Trimming stripped 6 bases from V and 13 bases from J, with 16 bases between. CDR1 and CDR2 from the germline V gene are SGHNT and YENEEA. The CDR3 runs to 12 residues. CDR3 bases: TGTGCCAGCAGGGGGGATGGCAAGACCCAGTTCTTC. Translating gives CASRGDGKTQFF. Based on the CDR3 plus reference TRBV11-3 and TRBJ2-1, the full variable domain is EAGVVQSPRYKIIEKKQPVAFWCNPISGHNTLYWYLQNLGQGPELLIRYENEEAVDDSQLPKDRFSAERLKGVDSTLKIQPAELGDSAVYLCASRGDGKTQFFGPGTRLTVL.

This sequence joins TRBV2 and TRBJ1-1; D call uncertain. The CDR3 has 14 residues. Trimming removed 5 bases from V and 3 bases from J, with 13 bases in between. Germline V lookup: CDR1 SNHLY, CDR2 FYNNEI. CDR3 sequence reads: CASSPQRRYTEAFF. CDR3 DNA: TGTGCCAGCAGTCCACAAAGGAGGTACACTGAAGCTTTCTTT. Variable domain in full (rest from reference TRBV2 and TRBJ1-1): EPEVTQTPSHQVTQMGQEVILRCVPISNHLYFYWYRQILGQKVEFLVSFYNNEISEKSEIFDDQFSVERPDGSNFTLKIRSTKLEDSAMYFCASSPQRRYTEAFFGQGTRLTVV.

The sample holds a few counts of this clonotype. The V call is TRBV20-1, the J call TRBJ2-2; D not resolved. Per germline, CDR1 DFQATT and CDR2 SNEGSKA (reference sequence). With 6 bases removed from V and 4 bases from J, the gap between germline ends came to 3 bases. The CDR3 is made up of 10 amino acids. The CDR3 region has the DNA TGCAGTGCCCTCACCGGGGAGCTGTTTTTT. Translating it yields CSALTGELFF.

The table lists this clonotype with many counts. The chain carries TRBV5-6 and TRBJ1-2; no clear D. V dropped 0 bases and J dropped 4 bases, with 10 bases sitting between them. Germline CDR1 is SGHDT and CDR2 is YYEEEE. CDR3 length equals 14 residues. Here the CDR3 reads CASSLGTAIYGYTF. CDR3 coding DNA: TGTGCCAGCAGCTTGGGCACAGCTATCTATGGCTACACCTTC.

The chain joins TRBV29-1 to TRBJ1-2; D unclear. Per germline, CDR1 SQVTM and CDR2 ANQGSEA. V shed 3 bases and J shed 5 bases, with 10 bases lying between them. The CDR3 totals 12 residues. CDR3: CSVDGEKYGYTF. The CDR3 DNA sequence: TGCAGCGTTGATGGTGAGAAGTATGGCTACACCTTC.

Concerning this clonotype itself: One base separates it from a far larger clone, so it is likely a read error. This chain links TRBV4-1 with TRBJ2-7; D remains ambiguous. The CDR3 loop spans 16 amino acids. Germline CDR1 MGHRA, CDR2 YSYEKL. CDR3 nucleotide sequence: TGTGCCAGCAGCCAAGACGTAGCTGGCCCCTTCTACGAGCAGTACTTC. Encoded protein: CASSQDVAGPFYEQYF.

This clonotype appeared many times. The chain employs TRBV28 and TRBJ2-2; perhaps TRBD1 as D (7 bases). The V end lost 10 bases, the J end lost 6 bases, and 27 bases lay between the germline ends. The length of the CDR3 is 17 residues. Germline CDR1 reads MDHEN; CDR2 reads SYDVKM. The CDR3 DNA sequence: TGTGCCATACCAACACACAGGGGACTTCCCCTTTCCGGGGAGCTGTTTTTT. This translates into CAIPTHRGLPLSGELFF.

In this sample, this clonotype turned up many times. The chain couples TRBV2 to TRBJ2-1, with 10 bases aligning to TRBD1. V dropped 6 bases and J dropped 2; count of bases not matched to a gene: 7. Per the germline V gene, CDR1 is SNHLY and CDR2 is FYNNEI. There are 16 residues in the CDR3. In DNA, the CDR3 is TGTGCCAGCAGCTTTCGGGGGACAGGGGCCTACAATGAGCAGTTCTTC. Its translation: CASSFRGTGAYNEQFF. Full variable domain (missing parts from reference TRBV2 and TRBJ2-1): EPEVTQTPSHQVTQMGQEVILRCVPISNHLYFYWYRQILGQKVEFLVSFYNNEISEKSEIFDDQFSVERPDGSNFTLKIRSTKLEDSAMYFCASSFRGTGAYNEQFFGPGTRLTVL.

The rearrangement uses TRBV19 and TRBJ2-2; TRBD2 matches 14 bases. This CDR3 has 18 amino acids. CDR1 is LNHDA and CDR2 is SQIVND in the germline V gene (reference sequence). Trimming at V came to 5 bases and at J to 5 bases, leaving 10 bases not matched to a gene. In nucleotides, the CDR3 is TGTGCCAGTAGTCCCCGCCCGGGACTAGCGGGAGTTACCGGGGAGCTGTTTTTT. Its translation is CASSPRPGLAGVTGELFF. The full variable domain, rest sourced from reference TRBV19 and TRBJ2-2, is DGGITQSPKYLFRKEGQNVTLSCEQNLNHDAMYWYRQDPGQGLRLIYYSQIVNDFQKGDIAEGYSVSREKKESFPLTVTSAQKNPTAFYLCASSPRPGLAGVTGELFFGEGSRLTVL.

In this sample, this clonotype turned up a few times. The genes are TRBV6-1 and TRBJ2-1; D is perhaps TRBD2 (6 bases). Germline-derived CDR1 and CDR2 are MNHNS and SASEGT. The V end lost 6 bases, the J end lost 2 bases, and 17 bases lay between the germline ends. The CDR3 is 16 residues long. The CDR3 DNA reads TGTGCCAGCAGACCGAATACTAGCAGTGCCTACAATGAGCAGTTCTTC. Translation: CASRPNTSSAYNEQFF.

Concerning this clonotype: This may arise from a read error, as a much more abundant clone is one base away. The chain has TRBV15 and TRBJ2-3, with TRBD1 identical over 11 bases. The length of the CDR3 is 16 residues. With 3 bases clipped from V and 4 bases from J, the junction kept 6 bases outside the gene matches. Germline V gives CDR1 LNHNV, CDR2 YYDKDF (reference sequence). CDR3 in DNA: TGTGCCACCAGCAGTACAAGGGGACAGGGGGCAGATACGCAGTATTTT. Translation: CATSSTRGQGADTQYF.

This clonotype was counted ten times or more. The chain has TRBV24-1 and TRBJ2-3; D is ambiguous. The V gene lost 5 bases and the J gene lost 2 bases, with 13 bases spanning the gap. CDR1 KGHDR and CDR2 SFDVKD come from the germline V gene. The CDR3 spans 15 residues. The CDR3 protein is CATSVPTGFTDTQYF. The CDR3 DNA follows: TGTGCCACCAGTGTTCCGACGGGTTTCACAGATACGCAGTATTTT.

The V and J genes are TRBV2 and TRBJ1-5; perhaps TRBD1 as D (5 bases). Germline lookup yields CDR1 SNHLY and CDR2 FYNNEI. This CDR3 is 17 amino acids long. The V end was cut by 7 bases, the J end by 1 base, with 20 bases between. CDR3 nucleotide sequence: TGTGCCAGCAACCTGGGACGAGGGGTAGGGAGCAATCAGCCCCAGCATTTT. Amino acids: CASNLGRGVGSNQPQHF.

In DNA, the CDR3 is TGTGCCACCGGGACAGGGGGAAGTGGAAACACCATATATTTT. It yields the protein CATGTGGSGNTIYF. The gene calls are TRBV15 and TRBJ1-3; 11 bases match TRBD1. The V segment lost 8 bases and the J segment 3 bases; nucleotides outside the gene matches: 3. This CDR3 has 14 amino acids. The germline CDR1 and CDR2 sequences are LNHNV and YYDKDF (reference sequence).

This clonotype was recorded at least ten times. The genes are TRBV12-3 or TRBV12-4 and TRBJ1-1; weak D call: TRBD1 (5 bases). The CDR3 totals 14 residues. Trimming left V 8 bases short and J 0 bases short, with 13 bases between. The CDR3 DNA sequence: TGTGCCAGCGGCGTGGGGGAATTGAACACTGAAGCTTTCTTT. Its protein is CASGVGELNTEAFF.

This clonotype was observed at least ten times. The chain has TRBV12-3 or TRBV12-4 and TRBJ2-2, with TRBD2 matching 7 bases. J gave up 5 bases and V 11 bases, and 11 bases lay outside the gene matches. This CDR3 is 14 amino acids long. In DNA, the CDR3 is TGTGCCTCCCGGAGCGGGGCCCCGACCGGGGAGCTGTTTTTT. Protein product: CASRSGAPTGELFF.

This clonotype was found a few times. The V and J genes are TRBV24-1 and TRBJ2-3, with 10 bases aligning to TRBD1. The DNA end is a closer match to TRBJ2-5, so the J assignment may be wrong. CDR1 and CDR2 from the germline V gene are KGHDR and SFDVKD. This CDR3 has 14 amino acids. The CDR3 is CATRDPDRGETQYF. CDR3 DNA sequence: TGTGCCACCAGGGATCCGGACAGGGGGGAGACCCAGTACTTC.